The entry below describes one T cell receptor (beta chain). Other DNA sequences in the same sample also yield this CDR3. The sample is drawn from a study of shared clonotypes between healthy human individuals. Assay used: immunoSEQ multiplex PCR; TCRdb lists only in-frame clones, some missing. The sample carries 2,500,000 or so clones, roughly 93% recorded once. Germline loops: CDR1 MDHEN, CDR2 SYDVKM. V was clipped by 4 bases and J by 0 bases, with 5 bases between them. The CDR3 is 13 residues long. This clonotype originated in a man between 18 and 35 years old in good health. Some clones in this sample may be carry-over from other donors' samples. The chain joins TRBV28 to TRBJ2-3; no clear D gene. What was sequenced was naive CD4+ T cells from PBMCs. As to subset: CD45RA+ positively selected. DNA for the CDR3: TGTGCCAGCAGTTCGACAAGCACAGATACGCAGTATTTT. As protein: CASSSTSTDTQYF.